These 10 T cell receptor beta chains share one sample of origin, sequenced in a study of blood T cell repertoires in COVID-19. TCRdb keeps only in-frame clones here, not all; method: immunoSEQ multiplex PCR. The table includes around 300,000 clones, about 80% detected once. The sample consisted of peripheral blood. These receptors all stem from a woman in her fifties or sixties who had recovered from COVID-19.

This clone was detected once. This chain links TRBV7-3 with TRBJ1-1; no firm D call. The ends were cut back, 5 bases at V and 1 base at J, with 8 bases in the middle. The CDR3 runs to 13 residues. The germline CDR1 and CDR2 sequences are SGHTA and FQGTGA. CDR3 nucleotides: TGTGCCAGCAGCCCACAGACGAACACTGAAGCTTTCTTT. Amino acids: CASSPQTNTEAFF.

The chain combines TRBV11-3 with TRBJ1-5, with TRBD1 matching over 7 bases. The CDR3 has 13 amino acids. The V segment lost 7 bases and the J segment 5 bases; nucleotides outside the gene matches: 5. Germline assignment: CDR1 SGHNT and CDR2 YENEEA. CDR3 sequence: CASNDREYQPQHF. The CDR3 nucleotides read TGTGCCAGCAATGACAGGGAATATCAGCCCCAGCATTTT.

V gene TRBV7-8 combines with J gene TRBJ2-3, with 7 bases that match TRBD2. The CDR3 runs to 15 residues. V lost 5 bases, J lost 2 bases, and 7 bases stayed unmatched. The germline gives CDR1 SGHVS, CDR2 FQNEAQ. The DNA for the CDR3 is TGTGCCAGCAGCCGATACGGGGGGTTCACAGATACGCAGTATTTT. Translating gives CASSRYGGFTDTQYF.

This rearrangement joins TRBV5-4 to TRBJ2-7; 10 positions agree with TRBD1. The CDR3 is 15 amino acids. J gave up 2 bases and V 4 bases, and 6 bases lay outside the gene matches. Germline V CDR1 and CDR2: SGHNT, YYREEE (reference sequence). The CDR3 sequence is CASSARTGGTYEQYF. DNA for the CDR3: TGTGCCAGCAGCGCGAGGACAGGGGGAACCTACGAGCAGTACTTC.

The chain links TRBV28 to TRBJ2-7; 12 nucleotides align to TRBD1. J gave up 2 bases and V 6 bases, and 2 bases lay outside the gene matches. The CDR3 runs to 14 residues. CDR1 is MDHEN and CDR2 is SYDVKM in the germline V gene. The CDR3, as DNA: TGTGCCAGCAGGGGGACAGGGGGCCCCTACGAGCAGTACTTC. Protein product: CASRGTGGPYEQYF.

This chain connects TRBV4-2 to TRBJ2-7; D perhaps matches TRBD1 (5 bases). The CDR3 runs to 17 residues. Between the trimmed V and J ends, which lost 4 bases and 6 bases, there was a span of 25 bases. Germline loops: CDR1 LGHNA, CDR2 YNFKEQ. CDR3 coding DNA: TGTGCCAGCAGCCCCCCAAAGCAGGGTCTTGAGATCGTCGAGCAGTACTTC. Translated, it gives CASSPPKQGLEIVEQYF.

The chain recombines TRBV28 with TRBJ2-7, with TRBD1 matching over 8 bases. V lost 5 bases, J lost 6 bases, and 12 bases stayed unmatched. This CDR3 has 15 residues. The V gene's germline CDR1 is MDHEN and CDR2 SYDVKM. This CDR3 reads CASSPSGQGIREQYF. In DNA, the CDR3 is TGTGCCAGCAGTCCCTCCGGACAGGGAATTCGCGAGCAGTACTTC.

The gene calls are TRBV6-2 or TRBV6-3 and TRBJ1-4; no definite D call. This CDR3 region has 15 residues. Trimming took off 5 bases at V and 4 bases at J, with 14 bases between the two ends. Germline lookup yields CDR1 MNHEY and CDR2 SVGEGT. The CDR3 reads CASSISTVLNEKLFF. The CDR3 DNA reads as TGTGCCAGCAGTATCTCCACAGTCCTTAATGAAAAACTGTTTTTT.

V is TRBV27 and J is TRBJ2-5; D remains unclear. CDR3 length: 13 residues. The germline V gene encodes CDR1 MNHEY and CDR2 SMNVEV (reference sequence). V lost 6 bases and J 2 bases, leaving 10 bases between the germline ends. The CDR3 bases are TGTGCCAGCAGGAAAGGCAGGCAAGAGACCCAGTACTTC. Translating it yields CASRKGRQETQYF.

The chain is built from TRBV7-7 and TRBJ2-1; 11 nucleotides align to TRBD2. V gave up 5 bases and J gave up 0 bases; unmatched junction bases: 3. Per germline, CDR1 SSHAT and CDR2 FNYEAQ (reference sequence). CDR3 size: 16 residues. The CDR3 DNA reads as TGTGCCAGCAGCCAAGGGACTAGCGGCTCCTACAATGAGCAGTTCTTC. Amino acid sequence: CASSQGTSGSYNEQFF. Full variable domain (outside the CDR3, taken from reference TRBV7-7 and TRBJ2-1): GAGVSQSPRYKVTKRGQDVTLRCDPISSHATLYWYQQALGQGPEFLTYFNYEAQPDKSGLPSDRFSAERPEGSISTLTIQRTEQRDSAMYRCASSQGTSGSYNEQFFGPGTRLTVL.